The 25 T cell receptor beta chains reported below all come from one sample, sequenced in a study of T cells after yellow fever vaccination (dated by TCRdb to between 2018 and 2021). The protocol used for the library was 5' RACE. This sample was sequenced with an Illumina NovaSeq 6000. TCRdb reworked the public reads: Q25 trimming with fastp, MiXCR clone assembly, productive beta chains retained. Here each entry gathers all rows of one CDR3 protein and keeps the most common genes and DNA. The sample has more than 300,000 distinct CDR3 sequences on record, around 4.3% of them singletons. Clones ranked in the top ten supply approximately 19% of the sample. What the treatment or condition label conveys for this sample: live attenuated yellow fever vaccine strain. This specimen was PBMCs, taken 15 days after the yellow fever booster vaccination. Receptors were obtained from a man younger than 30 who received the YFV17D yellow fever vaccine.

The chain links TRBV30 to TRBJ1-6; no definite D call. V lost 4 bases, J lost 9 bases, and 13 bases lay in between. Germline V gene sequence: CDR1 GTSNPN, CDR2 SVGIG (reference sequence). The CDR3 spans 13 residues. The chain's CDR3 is CAWTTRTGSPLHF. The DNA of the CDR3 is TGTGCCTGGACAACCCGGACGGGTTCACCCCTCCACTTT.

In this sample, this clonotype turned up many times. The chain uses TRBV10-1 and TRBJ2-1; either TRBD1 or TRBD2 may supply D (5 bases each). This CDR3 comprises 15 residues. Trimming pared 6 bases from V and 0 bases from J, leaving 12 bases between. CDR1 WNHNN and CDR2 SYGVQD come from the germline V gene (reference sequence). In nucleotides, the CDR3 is TGCGCCAGCAGCAGGGAGTTTGGCTCCTACAATGAGCAGTTCTTC. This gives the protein CASSREFGSYNEQFF.

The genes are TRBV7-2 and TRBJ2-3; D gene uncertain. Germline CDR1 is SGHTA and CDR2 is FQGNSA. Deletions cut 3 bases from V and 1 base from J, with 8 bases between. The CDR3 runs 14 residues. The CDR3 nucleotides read TGTGCCAGCAGCTTGCAGGTGGGCACAGATACGCAGTATTTT. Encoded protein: CASSLQVGTDTQYF.

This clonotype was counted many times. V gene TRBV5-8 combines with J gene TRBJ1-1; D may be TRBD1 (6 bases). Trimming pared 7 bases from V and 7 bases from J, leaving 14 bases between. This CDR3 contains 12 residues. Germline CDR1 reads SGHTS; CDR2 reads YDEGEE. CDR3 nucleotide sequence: TGTGCCAGCCCTGGACAGAGGCTTGAAGCTTTCTTT. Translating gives CASPGQRLEAFF.

CDR3 DNA: TGCAGCGTTGAGGCCGGTGGCGAGCAGTACGTC. Protein: CSVEAGGEQYV. The rearrangement links TRBV29-1 to TRBJ2-7, with D unclear. V gave up 3 bases and J gave up 6 bases, with 9 bases separating them. Germline-derived CDR1 and CDR2 are SQVTM and ANQGSEA. CDR3 size: 11 residues.

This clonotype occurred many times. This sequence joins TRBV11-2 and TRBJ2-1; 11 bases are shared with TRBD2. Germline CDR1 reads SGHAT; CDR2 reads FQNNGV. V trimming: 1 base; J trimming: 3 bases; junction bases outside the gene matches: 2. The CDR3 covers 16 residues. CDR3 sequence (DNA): TGTGCCAGCAGCTTAGTTAGCGGGGGGGTCTACAATGAGCAGTTCTTC. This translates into CASSLVSGGVYNEQFF.

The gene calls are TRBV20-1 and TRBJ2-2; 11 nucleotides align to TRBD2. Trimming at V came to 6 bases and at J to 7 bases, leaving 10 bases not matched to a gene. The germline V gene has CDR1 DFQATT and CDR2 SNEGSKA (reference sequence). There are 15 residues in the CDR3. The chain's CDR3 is CSASSGGAPGGELFF. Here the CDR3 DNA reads TGCAGTGCCAGTAGCGGGGGGGCCCCCGGCGGGGAGCTGTTTTTT.

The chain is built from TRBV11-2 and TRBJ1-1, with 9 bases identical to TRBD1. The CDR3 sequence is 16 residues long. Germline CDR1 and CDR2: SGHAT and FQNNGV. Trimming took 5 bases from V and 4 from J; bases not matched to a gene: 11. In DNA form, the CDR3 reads TGTGCCAGCAGCCCTAGGAACAGGGGGCTAGGCACTGAAGCTTTCTTT. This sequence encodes CASSPRNRGLGTEAFF.

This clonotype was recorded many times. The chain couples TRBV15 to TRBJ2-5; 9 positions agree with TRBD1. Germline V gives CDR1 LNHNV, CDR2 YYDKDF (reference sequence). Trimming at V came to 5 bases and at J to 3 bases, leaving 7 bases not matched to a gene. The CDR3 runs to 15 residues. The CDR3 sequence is CATSRDRGWEETQYF. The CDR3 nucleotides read TGTGCCACCAGCCGTGACAGGGGGTGGGAAGAGACCCAGTACTTC.

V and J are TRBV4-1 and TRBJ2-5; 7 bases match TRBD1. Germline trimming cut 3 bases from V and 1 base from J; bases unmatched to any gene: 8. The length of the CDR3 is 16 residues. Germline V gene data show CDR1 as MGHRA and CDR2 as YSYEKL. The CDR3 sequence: CASSQATGLSQETQYF. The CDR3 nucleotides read TGCGCCAGCAGCCAGGCGACAGGGCTCTCCCAAGAGACCCAGTACTTC.

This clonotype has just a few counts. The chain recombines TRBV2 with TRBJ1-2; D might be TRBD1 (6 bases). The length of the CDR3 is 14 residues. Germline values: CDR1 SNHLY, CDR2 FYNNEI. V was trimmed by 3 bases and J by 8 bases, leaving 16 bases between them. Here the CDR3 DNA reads TGTGCCAGCAGTGACAGGGGATGGTCGGGAGGCTACACCTTC. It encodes CASSDRGWSGGYTF.

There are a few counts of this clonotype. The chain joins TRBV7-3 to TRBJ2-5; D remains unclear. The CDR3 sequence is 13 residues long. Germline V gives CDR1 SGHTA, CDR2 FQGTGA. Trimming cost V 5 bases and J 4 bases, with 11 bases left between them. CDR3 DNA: TGTGCCAGCAGCCCACGTATTCGAGAGACCCAGTACTTC. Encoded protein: CASSPRIRETQYF.

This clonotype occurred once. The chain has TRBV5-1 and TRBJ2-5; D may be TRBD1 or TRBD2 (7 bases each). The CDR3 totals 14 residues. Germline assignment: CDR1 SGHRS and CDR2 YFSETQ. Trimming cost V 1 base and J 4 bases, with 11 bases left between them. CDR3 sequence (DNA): TGCGCCAGCAGCTTGACAGGGGAGGGAGAGACCCAGTACTTC. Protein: CASSLTGEGETQYF.

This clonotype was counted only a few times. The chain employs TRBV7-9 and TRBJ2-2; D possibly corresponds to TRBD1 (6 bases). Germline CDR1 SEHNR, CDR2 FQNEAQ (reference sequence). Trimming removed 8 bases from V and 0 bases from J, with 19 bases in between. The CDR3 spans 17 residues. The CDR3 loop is CASPEKPQGANTGELFF. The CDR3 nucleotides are TGTGCCAGCCCCGAGAAACCACAGGGCGCGAACACCGGGGAGCTGTTTTTT.

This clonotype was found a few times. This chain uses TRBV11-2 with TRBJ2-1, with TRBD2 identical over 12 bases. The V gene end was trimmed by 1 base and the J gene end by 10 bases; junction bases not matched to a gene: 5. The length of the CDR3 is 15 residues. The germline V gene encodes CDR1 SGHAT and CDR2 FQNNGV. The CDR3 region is CASSLGEGLAGEQFF. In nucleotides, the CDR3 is TGTGCCAGCAGCTTAGGAGAGGGACTAGCGGGCGAGCAGTTCTTC.

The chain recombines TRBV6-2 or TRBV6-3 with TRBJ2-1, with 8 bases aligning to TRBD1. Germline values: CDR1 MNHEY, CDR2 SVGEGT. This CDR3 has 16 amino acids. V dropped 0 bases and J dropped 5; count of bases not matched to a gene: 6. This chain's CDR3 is CASSYSRTGRNNEQFF. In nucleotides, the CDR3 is TGTGCCAGCAGTTACTCTAGGACAGGGAGGAACAATGAGCAGTTCTTC.

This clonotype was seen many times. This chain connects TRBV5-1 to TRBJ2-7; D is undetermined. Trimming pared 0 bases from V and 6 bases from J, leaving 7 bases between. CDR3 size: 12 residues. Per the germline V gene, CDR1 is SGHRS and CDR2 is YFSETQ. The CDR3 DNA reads TGCGCCAGCAGCTTGGCCTCAAGCGAGCAGTACTTC. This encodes CASSLASSEQYF.

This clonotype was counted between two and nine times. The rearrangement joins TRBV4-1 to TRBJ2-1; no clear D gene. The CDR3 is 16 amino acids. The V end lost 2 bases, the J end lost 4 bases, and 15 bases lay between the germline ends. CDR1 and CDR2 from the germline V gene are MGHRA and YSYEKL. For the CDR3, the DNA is TGCGCCAGCAGCCAAATCGGACCCCCGGAGTACAATGAGCAGTTCTTC. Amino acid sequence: CASSQIGPPEYNEQFF.

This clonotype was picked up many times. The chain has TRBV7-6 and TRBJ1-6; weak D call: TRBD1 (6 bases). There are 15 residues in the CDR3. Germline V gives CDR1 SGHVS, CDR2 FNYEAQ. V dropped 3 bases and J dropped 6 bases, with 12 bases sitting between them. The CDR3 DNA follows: TGTGCCAGCAGCTTGTGGGGGCTCGCTAATTCACCCCTCCACTTT. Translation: CASSLWGLANSPLHF.

CDR3 sequence (DNA): TGTGCCAGCAGCCTACAGTATGCGGCCGGGTCTAGCTGGGATGAGCAGTTCTTC. As protein: CASSLQYAAGSSWDEQFF. This rearrangement joins TRBV7-8 to TRBJ2-1; TRBD2 might be the D (5 bases). Germline lookup yields CDR1 SGHVS and CDR2 FQNEAQ. CDR3 size: 18 residues. The ends were cut back, 5 bases at V and 8 bases at J, with 28 bases in the middle. Full variable domain (rest looked up from reference TRBV7-8 and TRBJ2-1): GAGVSQSPRYKVAKRGQDVALRCDPISGHVSLFWYQQALGQGPEFLTYFQNEAQLDKSGLPSDRFFAERPEGSVSTLKIQRTQQEDSAVYLCASSLQYAAGSSWDEQFFGPGTRLTVL.

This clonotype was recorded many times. The chain's CDR3 is CASSLAAQGSSYNEQFF. In DNA, the CDR3 is TGTGCCAGCAGTTTAGCGGCCCAGGGGAGCTCCTACAATGAGCAGTTCTTC. The rearrangement links TRBV12-3 or TRBV12-4 to TRBJ2-1, with D possibly matching TRBD1 (6 bases). The germline V and J ends were trimmed by 0 bases and 0 bases, with 12 bases remaining between them. CDR3 length: 17 residues.

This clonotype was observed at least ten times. Here the CDR3 reads CAINEGGSGDTQYF. For the CDR3, the DNA is TGTGCCATCAACGAGGGGGGGTCCGGAGATACGCAGTATTTT. This chain joins TRBV10-3 and TRBJ2-3; D possibly corresponds to TRBD2 (7 bases). Germline V gene lookup returns CDR1 ENHRY and CDR2 SYGVKD. With 7 bases removed from V and 5 bases from J, the gap between germline ends came to 16 bases. CDR3 length equals 14 residues.

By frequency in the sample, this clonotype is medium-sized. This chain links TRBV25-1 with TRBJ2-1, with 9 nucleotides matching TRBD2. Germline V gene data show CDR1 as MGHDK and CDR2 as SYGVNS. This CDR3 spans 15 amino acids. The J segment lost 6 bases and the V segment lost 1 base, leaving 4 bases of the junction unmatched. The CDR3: CASSELAGEVNEQFF. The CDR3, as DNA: TGTGCCAGCAGTGAATTAGCGGGGGAGGTCAATGAGCAGTTCTTC.

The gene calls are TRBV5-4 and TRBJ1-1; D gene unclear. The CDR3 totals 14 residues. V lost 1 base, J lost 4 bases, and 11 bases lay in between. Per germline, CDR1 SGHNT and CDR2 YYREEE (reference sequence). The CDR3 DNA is TGTGCCAGCAGCTTGATTCACACCTCCACTGAAGCTTTCTTT. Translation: CASSLIHTSTEAFF.

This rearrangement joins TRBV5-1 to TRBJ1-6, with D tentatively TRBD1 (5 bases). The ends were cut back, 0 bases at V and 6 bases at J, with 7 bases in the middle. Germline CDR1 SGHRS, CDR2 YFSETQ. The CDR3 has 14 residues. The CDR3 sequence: CASSLGDLNSPLHF. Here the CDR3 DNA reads TGCGCCAGCAGCTTGGGGGACCTTAATTCACCCCTCCACTTT.